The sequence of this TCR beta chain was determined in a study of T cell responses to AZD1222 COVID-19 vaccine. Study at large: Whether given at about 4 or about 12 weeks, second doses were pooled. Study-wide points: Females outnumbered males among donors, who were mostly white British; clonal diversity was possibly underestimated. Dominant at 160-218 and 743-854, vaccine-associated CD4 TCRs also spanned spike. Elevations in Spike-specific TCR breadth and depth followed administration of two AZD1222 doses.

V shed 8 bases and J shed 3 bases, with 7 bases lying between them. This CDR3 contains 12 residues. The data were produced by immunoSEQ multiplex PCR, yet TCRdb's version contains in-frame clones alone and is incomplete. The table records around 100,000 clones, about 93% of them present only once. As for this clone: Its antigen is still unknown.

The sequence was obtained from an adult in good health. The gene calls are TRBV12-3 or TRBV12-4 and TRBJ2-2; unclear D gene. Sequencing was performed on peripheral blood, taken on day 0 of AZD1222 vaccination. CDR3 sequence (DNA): TGTGCCAGCGGACGCGACACCGGGGAGCTGTTTTTT. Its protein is CASGRDTGELFF.